The 32 T cell receptor beta chains below come from one sample, sequenced in a study of stem cell transplantation in POMP-related autoinflammatory disease. TCRdb's table, derived via immunoSEQ multiplex PCR, lists solely in-frame clones and lacks some. The sample includes tens of thousands of clones, around 90% seen only once; the top ten take about 0.7%. The material sequenced was CD4+ T cells from PBMCs, taken after stem cell transplantation. The receptors were sampled from a human patient with POMP-related autoinflammation and immune dysregulation (PRAID). Some T cells could come from the graft donor.

The CDR3 reads CASSLFGRGEGTEAFF. The CDR3 nucleotides are TGCGCCAGCAGCCTGTTTGGCAGGGGGGAAGGAACTGAAGCTTTCTTT. This chain uses TRBV5-1 with TRBJ1-1; 7 bases map to TRBD1. Germline-derived CDR1 and CDR2 are SGHRS and YFSETQ. This CDR3 has 16 amino acids. J gave up 5 bases and V 4 bases, and 14 bases lay outside the gene matches.

The chain combines TRBV10-3 with TRBJ2-7, with 11 bases matching TRBD2. The CDR3 loop spans 15 amino acids. Germline CDR1 is ENHRY and CDR2 is SYGVKD. V gave up 6 bases and J gave up 1 base; unmatched junction bases: 5. The CDR3 coding sequence is TGTGCCATCAGGAAGACTAGCGGGGATTCCTACGAGCAGTACTTC. It encodes CAIRKTSGDSYEQYF.

This chain links TRBV28 with TRBJ2-6; TRBD2 aligns across 7 bases. Losses at the gene ends were 6 bases for V and 4 bases for J; bases not matched to a gene: 15. The CDR3 extends over 18 amino acids. CDR1 and CDR2 from the germline V gene are MDHEN and SYDVKM. Here the CDR3 DNA reads TGTGCCAGCAGCCCTCCGGGACTATGGGCTTCGGGGGCCAACGTCCTGACTTTC. Protein: CASSPPGLWASGANVLTF.

The genes are TRBV3-1 (or the pseudogene TRBV3-2) and TRBJ2-1, with D hard to call. V was shortened by 0 bases and J by 10 bases, with 19 bases between the two germline ends. Germline CDR1 LGHDT, CDR2 YNNKEL (reference sequence). CDR3 length: 16 residues. The CDR3 DNA sequence: TGTGCCAGCAGCCAAGATAGTCCAAACGTCGCGAGGGAGCAGTTCTTC. This gives the protein CASSQDSPNVAREQFF.

The chain links TRBV7-9 to TRBJ2-3; a weak D match, TRBD2 (5 bases). V shed 6 bases and J shed 3 bases, with 7 bases lying between them. Germline V lookup: CDR1 SEHNR, CDR2 FQNEAQ (reference sequence). This CDR3 comprises 12 residues. The CDR3 spells CASSRDTDTQYF. CDR3 DNA: TGTGCCAGCAGTCGGGATACAGATACGCAGTATTTT. The whole variable domain, filled in from reference TRBV7-9 and TRBJ2-3, reads DTGVSQNPRHKITKRGQNVTFRCDPISEHNRLYWYRQTLGQGPEFLTYFQNEAQLEKSRLLSDRFSAERPKGSFSTLEIQRTEQGDSAMYLCASSRDTDTQYFGPGTRLTVL.

The V and J genes are TRBV5-6 and TRBJ1-6, with D unresolved. Germline V gene data show CDR1 as SGHDT and CDR2 as YYEEEE. This CDR3 region has 12 residues. Deletions cut 0 bases from V and 5 bases from J, with 0 bases between. The CDR3 DNA reads TGTGCCAGCAGCTTGGATAATTCACCCCTCCACTTT. Residues: CASSLDNSPLHF.

The chain couples TRBV24-1 to TRBJ2-7, with 7 bases identical to TRBD1. The J segment lost 1 base and the V segment lost 0 bases, leaving 2 bases of the junction unmatched. This CDR3 has 15 amino acids. The germline gives CDR1 KGHDR, CDR2 SFDVKD. CDR3 nucleotides: TGTGCCACCAGTGATTTGGCGGACAGGTCCTACGAGCAGTACGTC. This encodes CATSDLADRSYEQYV.

The V call is TRBV5-1, the J call TRBJ2-2; 10 bases align to TRBD2. Germline trimming cut 4 bases from V and 9 bases from J; bases unmatched to any gene: 15. Germline CDR1 is SGHRS and CDR2 is YFSETQ. The CDR3 consists of 17 residues. CDR3 nucleotides: TGCGCCAGCAGCCCGCAGCGGGGGGGACGGGCACCCAGGGAGCTGTTTTTT. This sequence encodes CASSPQRGGRAPRELFF.

The genes are TRBV28 and TRBJ2-7; no reliable D call. The germline V and J ends were trimmed by 7 bases and 7 bases, with 11 bases remaining between them. Germline loops: CDR1 MDHEN, CDR2 SYDVKM. This CDR3 spans 11 amino acids. The CDR3, as DNA: TGTGCCAGCACCTCCCCGGGTGAGCAGTACTTC. Translating it yields CASTSPGEQYF.

This chain links TRBV25-1 with TRBJ2-1; TRBD1 matches at 9 bases. The CDR3 is 15 amino acids. V lost 4 bases to trimming and J lost 6 bases; unmatched junction nucleotides: 7. Germline V lookup: CDR1 MGHDK, CDR2 SYGVNS. CDR3 protein: CASSGHRGPPNEQFF. The CDR3 nucleotides read TGTGCCAGCAGTGGTCACAGGGGGCCCCCCAATGAGCAGTTCTTC.

This clone was picked up a small number of times. This sequence joins TRBV7-9 and TRBJ2-5; 14 positions agree with TRBD2. The trim removed 3 bases at V and 5 bases at J, leaving 8 bases unmatched. This CDR3 is built from 17 residues. Germline V gives CDR1 SEHNR, CDR2 FQNEAQ (reference sequence). CDR3 sequence reads: CASSFPGTSGGRETQYF. Here the CDR3 DNA reads TGTGCCAGCAGCTTTCCGGGGACTAGCGGGGGAAGGGAGACCCAGTACTTC. Full variable domain (missing parts from reference TRBV7-9 and TRBJ2-5): DTGVSQNPRHKITKRGQNVTFRCDPISEHNRLYWYRQTLGQGPEFLTYFQNEAQLEKSRLLSDRFSAERPKGSFSTLEIQRTEQGDSAMYLCASSFPGTSGGRETQYFGPGTRLLVL.

As to this clone: The junction shows a germline mismatch at one end, possibly a read error. The gene calls are TRBV7-2 and TRBJ2-3; D possibly corresponds to TRBD2 (6 bases). Per germline, CDR1 SGHTA and CDR2 FQGNSA. The CDR3 is 16 amino acids. The CDR3 sequence is CASSLARSGSTDTQYF. CDR3 DNA: TGTGCCAGCAGCCTAGCCCGGAGCGGGAGCACAGATACGCAGTATTTT.

The rearrangement uses TRBV11-2 and TRBJ2-2; maybe TRBD2 (6 bases). V lost 5 bases, J lost 2 bases, and 12 bases lay in between. This CDR3 is 15 amino acids long. CDR1 is SGHAT and CDR2 is FQNNGV in the germline V gene. The CDR3 spells CASSGRLGNTGELFF. The CDR3 DNA follows: TGTGCCAGCAGCGGAAGACTAGGTAACACCGGGGAGCTGTTTTTT.

By share of the sample, this clone is medium-sized. The chain uses TRBV5-1 and TRBJ2-1; 14 bases are shared with TRBD2. Germline CDR1 is SGHRS and CDR2 is YFSETQ. V trimming: 4 bases; J trimming: 7 bases; junction bases outside the gene matches: 4. CDR3 length: 15 amino acids. The CDR3 DNA reads TGCGCCAGCAGCACGACTAGCGGGGGGGCAAATGAGCAGTTCTTC. Translated: CASSTTSGGANEQFF. The complete variable domain, with remaining parts taken from reference TRBV5-1 and TRBJ2-1, reads KAGVTQTPRYLIKTRGQQVTLSCSPISGHRSVSWYQQTPGQGLQFLFEYFSETQRNKGNFPGRFSGRQFSNSRSEMNVSTLELGDSALYLCASSTTSGGANEQFFGPGTRLTVL.

The rearrangement joins TRBV12-5 to TRBJ1-3; D call uncertain. The germline V gene has CDR1 LGHNT and CDR2 FRNRAP. The CDR3 is 22 residues long. The ends were cut back, 7 bases at V and 4 bases at J, with 38 bases in the middle. The CDR3 bases are TGTGCTAGTGCCTTTCGCTCCCTTCTCCGGGCCCCGGATGATGGTCCGGGAAACACCATATATTTT. Its protein product is CASAFRSLLRAPDDGPGNTIYF.

The genes are TRBV2 and TRBJ2-2; D not certain. CDR1 is SNHLY, CDR2 FYNNEI, per germline. The CDR3 is made up of 13 amino acids. V dropped 2 bases and J dropped 4 bases, with 5 bases sitting between them. CDR3 protein: CASSELFTGELFF. The CDR3 region has the DNA TGTGCCAGCAGTGAATTATTCACCGGGGAGCTGTTTTTT.

The J gene is TRBJ2-6, the V gene TRBV5-5; TRBD2 is a possible D gene (6 bases). V shed 1 base and J shed 0 bases, with 14 bases lying between them. CDR3 size: 18 residues. Germline CDR1 SGHKS, CDR2 YYEKEE (reference sequence). The CDR3 is CASSLWGDGTSGANVLTF. CDR3 nucleotides: TGTGCCAGCAGCTTGTGGGGGGACGGTACCTCTGGGGCCAACGTCCTGACTTTC.

This chain joins TRBV6-1 and TRBJ2-3, with 9 nucleotides matching TRBD2. The junction had 4 bases not matched to a gene; V was cut back by 1 base and J by 5 bases. The CDR3 covers 15 residues. Per germline, CDR1 MNHNS and CDR2 SASEGT. The CDR3 protein is CASSEGGRALDTQYF. The DNA for the CDR3 is TGTGCCAGCAGTGAAGGCGGGAGGGCTCTAGATACGCAGTATTTT.

This chain connects TRBV10-2 to TRBJ2-5; D unclear. Per the germline V gene, CDR1 is WSHSY and CDR2 is SAAADI. The V end was cut by 0 bases, the J end by 10 bases, with 9 bases between. The CDR3 is 12 amino acids. The CDR3 DNA is TGCGCCAGCAGTGAGTCTCTTGGTGGCCAGTACTTC. Residues: CASSESLGGQYF.

The genes are TRBV25-1 and TRBJ1-4; the D gene is possibly TRBD1 (6 bases). CDR3 size: 15 residues. The germline V gene encodes CDR1 MGHDK and CDR2 SYGVNS. The ends were cut back, 4 bases at V and 0 bases at J, with 9 bases in the middle. The CDR3 spells CASSGGGSTNEKLFF. DNA of the CDR3: TGTGCCAGCAGTGGAGGGGGATCAACTAATGAAAAACTGTTTTTT.

V is TRBV7-3 and J is TRBJ2-2, with D possibly being TRBD2 (5 bases). V was clipped by 0 bases and J by 4 bases, with 6 bases between them. The CDR3 runs 14 residues. Germline lookup yields CDR1 SGHTA and CDR2 FQGTGA. Here the CDR3 reads CASSLTSGTGELFF. In DNA form, the CDR3 reads TGTGCCAGCAGCTTAACCAGCGGCACCGGGGAGCTGTTTTTT.

This clone was seen a few times. The chain employs TRBV4-2 and TRBJ2-3; possibly TRBD2 for D (5 bases). V lost 0 bases and J 4 bases, leaving 11 bases between the germline ends. Germline V lookup: CDR1 LGHNA, CDR2 YNFKEQ. This CDR3 is built from 15 residues. The CDR3 region is CASSQERDRADTQYF. The DNA of the CDR3 is TGTGCCAGCAGCCAAGAGAGGGATCGGGCAGATACGCAGTATTTT.

Worth noting for this clone: A read error may account for a junction end that differs from germline. The chain couples TRBV7-2 to TRBJ2-5, with TRBD2 identical over 12 bases. This CDR3 is built from 14 residues. CDR1 is SGHTA and CDR2 is FQGNSA in the germline V gene. The CDR3 reads CASSLAGGQETQYF. For the CDR3, the DNA is TGTGCCAGCAGCCTAGCGGGAGGGCAGGAGACCCAGTACTTC.

The CDR3 DNA reads TGTGCCAGCAGTCACTACAGGGGCAATCAGCCCCAGCATTTT. It specifies CASSHYRGNQPQHF. This chain joins TRBV28 and TRBJ1-5, with D perhaps matching TRBD1 (6 bases). This CDR3 comprises 14 residues. CDR1 and CDR2 (germline): MDHEN, SYDVKM. Between the trimmed V and J ends, which lost 5 bases and 2 bases, there was a span of 10 bases.

The chain links TRBV28 to TRBJ2-3; 10 nucleotides match TRBD2. The CDR3 runs 17 residues. J was trimmed by 0 bases and V by 1 base; bases with no gene match: 4. Germline V gene data show CDR1 as MDHEN and CDR2 as SYDVKM. The CDR3 spells CASSLLGLASSTDTQYF. As DNA, the CDR3 is TGTGCCAGCAGTTTATTGGGACTAGCGTCTAGCACAGATACGCAGTATTTT.

This chain links TRBV5-1 with TRBJ2-1; possibly TRBD2 for D (5 bases). The CDR3 is 12 residues long. CDR1 and CDR2 (germline): SGHRS, YFSETQ. V gave up 1 base and J gave up 13 bases, with 12 bases separating them. The CDR3 loop is CASSLTAGDQFF. The CDR3 bases are TGCGCCAGCAGCTTGACGGCCGGGGATCAGTTCTTC.

The chain has TRBV7-9 and TRBJ1-1; D gene uncertain. The CDR3 is 14 amino acids. Trimming took off 5 bases at V and 0 bases at J, with 10 bases between the two ends. Germline assignment: CDR1 SEHNR and CDR2 FQNEAQ (reference sequence). The CDR3 nucleotides are TGTGCCAGCAGCCCCAAGGGTGTGAACACTGAAGCTTTCTTT. Translating gives CASSPKGVNTEAFF.

The chain links TRBV4-1 to TRBJ2-1, with TRBD2 identical over 13 bases. Germline trimming cut 1 base from V and 7 bases from J; bases unmatched to any gene: 4. This CDR3 spans 16 amino acids. Germline V gene sequence: CDR1 MGHRA, CDR2 YSYEKL. DNA of the CDR3: TGCGCCAGCAGCCAAGGGAGGACTAGCGGGAGTAATGAGCAGTTCTTC. Residues: CASSQGRTSGSNEQFF.

The V call is TRBV6-5, the J call TRBJ2-4; D gene uncertain. The CDR3 is 15 residues long. Germline values: CDR1 MNHEY, CDR2 SVGAGI. V was clipped by 4 bases and J by 0 bases, with 10 bases between them. The CDR3 reads CASSSESIAKNIQYF. The CDR3 coding sequence is TGTGCCAGCAGTTCCGAGTCAATAGCCAAAAACATTCAGTACTTC.

The J gene is TRBJ1-2, the V gene TRBV4-1; D ambiguous. Per germline, CDR1 MGHRA and CDR2 YSYEKL. Trimming removed 5 bases from V and 6 bases from J, with 16 bases in between. The CDR3 has 14 residues. CDR3 DNA sequence: TGCGCCAGCAGCGAAGCCCCGAGGATTGATGGCTACACCTTC. Protein: CASSEAPRIDGYTF.

V usage is TRBV29-1 and J usage is TRBJ2-1; 9 nucleotides agree with TRBD2. The CDR3 totals 13 residues. From germline, CDR1 is SQVTM and CDR2 ANQGSEA. Trimming removed 5 bases from V and 8 bases from J; junction bases left unmatched: 7. The CDR3 DNA reads TGCAGCGTTTGCGGGAGGGCCAGGGATGAGCAGTTCTTC. Its translation is CSVCGRARDEQFF.

The genes are TRBV9 and TRBJ2-1, with a weak D call TRBD2 (5 bases). Germline V gene data show CDR1 as SGDLS and CDR2 as YYNGEE. V was trimmed by 2 bases and J by 5 bases, leaving 11 bases between them. CDR3 length equals 14 residues. The DNA for the CDR3 is TGTGCCAGCAGCGTGCCCGGGATCAACAATGAGCAGTTCTTC. Protein: CASSVPGINNEQFF. Variable domain in full (rest from reference TRBV9 and TRBJ2-1): DSGVTQTPKHLITATGQRVTLRCSPRSGDLSVYWYQQSLDQGLQFLIQYYNGEERAKGNILERFSAQQFPDLHSELNLSSLELGDSALYFCASSVPGINNEQFFGPGTRLTVL.